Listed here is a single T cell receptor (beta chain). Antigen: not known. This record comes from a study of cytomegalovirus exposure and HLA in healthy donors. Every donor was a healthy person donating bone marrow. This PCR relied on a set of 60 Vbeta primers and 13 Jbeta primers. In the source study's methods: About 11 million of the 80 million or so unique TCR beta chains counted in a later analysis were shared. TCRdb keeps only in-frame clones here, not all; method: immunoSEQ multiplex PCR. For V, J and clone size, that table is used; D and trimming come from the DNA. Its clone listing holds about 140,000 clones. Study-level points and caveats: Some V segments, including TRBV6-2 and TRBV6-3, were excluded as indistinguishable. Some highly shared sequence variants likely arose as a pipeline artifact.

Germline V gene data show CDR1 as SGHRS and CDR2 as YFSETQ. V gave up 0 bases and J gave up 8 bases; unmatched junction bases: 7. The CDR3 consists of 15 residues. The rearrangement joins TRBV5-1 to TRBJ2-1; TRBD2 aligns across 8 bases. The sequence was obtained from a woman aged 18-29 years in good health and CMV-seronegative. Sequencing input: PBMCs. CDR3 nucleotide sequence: TGCGCCAGCAGCTTGGGCAGCGGGAGTAACGATGAGCAGTTCTTC. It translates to CASSLGSGSNDEQFF.